The present TCR beta chain was sequenced within a study of blood T cell repertoires in COVID-19. At the level of the study: Donors in the United States, Italy and Spain gave samples during acute or convalescent COVID-19.

This clone was detected a few times. How the authors handled the data: By means of reference gene primer amplification, nucleated cell counts were estimated. TCRdb's table, derived via immunoSEQ multiplex PCR, lists solely in-frame clones and lacks some. V and J calls and clone size come straight from that table; D and trimming were deduced from the DNA. The table shows about 260,000 clones, with approximately 82% occurring only once. V shed 5 bases and J 4 bases; nucleotides not matched to a gene: 1. Germline values: CDR1 SNHLY, CDR2 FYNNEI. The CDR3 contains 14 residues. The source material was peripheral blood. The receptor was derived from a woman of 80 years or more with acute or convalescent COVID-19. The chain has TRBV2 and TRBJ2-3; TRBD2 matches 12 bases. DNA for the CDR3: TGTGCCAGCAGTCTAGCGGGAGGGTCAGATACGCAGTATTTT. It codes for CASSLAGGSDTQYF.